The clone carrying this TCR beta chain was counted once. This specimen comes from a study of T cell responses to AZD1222 COVID-19 vaccine. Produced via immunoSEQ multiplex PCR; TCRdb's table is partial and in-frame only. The table shows about 100,000 clones, with 91% occurring only once. This clonotype was obtained from an adult who received the AZD1222 COVID-19 vaccine. The sample in question was peripheral blood, obtained 28 days after the second AZD1222 dose.

The DNA for the CDR3 is TGTGCCAGTAGTCTTTACCGGGACAGGAGGAACACTGAAGCTTTCTTT. As protein: CASSLYRDRRNTEAFF. The rearrangement links TRBV19 to TRBJ1-1; 8 positions match TRBD1. The CDR3 covers 16 residues. Germline CDR1 and CDR2: LNHDA and SQIVND (reference sequence). After removal of 5 bases from V and 1 base from J, the junction contained 9 bases not matched to a gene.